Each of the 8 T cell receptor beta chains below was sequenced from the same sample in a study of shared clonotypes between healthy human individuals. This table comes from immunoSEQ multiplex PCR, and its TCRdb copy is limited to in-frame clones, with some not included. The profile shows about a million clones, approximately 75% of them singletons. Sequencing was performed on memory CD4+ T cells from PBMCs. The subset denotes: CD45RA-negative fraction. Every receptor here comes from a man between 18 and 29 years old in good health. Some clones in this sample may be carry-over from other donors' samples.

This clone has only a few counts. The chain links TRBV2 to TRBJ2-2; D may be TRBD1 (5 bases). The V gene's germline CDR1 is SNHLY and CDR2 FYNNEI. This CDR3 is built from 14 residues. The ends were cut back, 8 bases at V and 3 bases at J, with 13 bases in the middle. Here the CDR3 DNA reads TGTGCCAGCTGGACGGACACTTACACCGGGGAGCTGTTTTTT. Its protein product is CASWTDTYTGELFF.

J is TRBJ1-3 and V is TRBV30; no clear D gene. V was clipped by 1 base and J by 4 bases, with 14 bases between them. The CDR3 sequence is 15 residues long. From germline, CDR1 is GTSNPN and CDR2 SVGIG (reference sequence). DNA for the CDR3: TGTGCCTGGAGTGAAGCTCTGGGGTTCGGAAACACCATATATTTT. Amino acids: CAWSEALGFGNTIYF.

This rearrangement joins TRBV29-1 to TRBJ2-7; unclear D gene. Trimming took off 0 bases at V and 5 bases at J, with 8 bases between the two ends. The length of the CDR3 is 12 residues. Per germline, CDR1 SQVTM and CDR2 ANQGSEA. CDR3 residues: CSVEDTADEQYF. The CDR3 DNA reads as TGCAGCGTTGAAGACACAGCCGACGAGCAGTACTTC.

The gene calls are TRBV5-1 and TRBJ2-2; D is perhaps TRBD2 (6 bases). Trimming shortened V by 4 bases and J by 4 bases, and 14 bases separated the two germline ends. The germline V gene encodes CDR1 SGHRS and CDR2 YFSETQ. The CDR3 sequence is 15 residues long. The CDR3 protein is CASSTAGISTGELFF. CDR3 in DNA: TGCGCCAGCAGCACGGCGGGGATTAGCACCGGGGAGCTGTTTTTT.

The chain couples TRBV15 to TRBJ2-5, with D uncertain. V gave up 1 base and J gave up 0 bases, with 6 bases separating them. The CDR3 runs 14 residues. The V gene's germline CDR1 is LNHNV and CDR2 YYDKDF (reference sequence). This chain's CDR3 is CATSRGGYQETQYF. As DNA, the CDR3 is TGTGCCACCAGCAGAGGAGGATACCAAGAGACCCAGTACTTC. The full variable domain, in which reference TRBV15 and TRBJ2-5 provide the parts outside the CDR3, is DAMVIQNPRYQVTQFGKPVTLSCSQTLNHNVMYWYQQKSSQAPKLLFHYYDKDFNNEADTPDNFQSRRPNTSFCFLDIRSPGLGDTAMYLCATSRGGYQETQYFGPGTRLLVL.

The chain has TRBV5-1 and TRBJ2-2, with 8 bases that match TRBD2. V gave up 6 bases and J gave up 1 base; unmatched junction bases: 2. CDR3 length: 14 amino acids. The V gene's germline CDR1 is SGHRS and CDR2 YFSETQ. The CDR3 nucleotides read TGCGCCAGCAAGGGACTAGAGAACACCGGGGAGCTGTTTTTT. Amino acids: CASKGLENTGELFF.

The V gene is TRBV25-1, the J gene TRBJ2-3; TRBD1 matches 7 bases. CDR1 MGHDK and CDR2 SYGVNS come from the germline V gene. The CDR3 consists of 13 residues. V dropped 8 bases and J dropped 5; count of bases not matched to a gene: 7. CDR3 nucleotides: TGTGCCAGCGGAAGAACAGGGGTAGATACGCAGTATTTT. Translating it yields CASGRTGVDTQYF. Complete variable domain (other parts from reference TRBV25-1 and TRBJ2-3): EADIYQTPRYLVIGTGKKITLECSQTMGHDKMYWYQQDPGMELHLIHYSYGVNSTEKGDLSSESTVSRIRTEHFPLTLESARPSHTSQYLCASGRTGVDTQYFGPGTRLTVL.

This sequence joins TRBV5-1 and TRBJ2-7; 7 nucleotides agree with TRBD2. The CDR3 covers 17 residues. Per the germline V gene, CDR1 is SGHRS and CDR2 is YFSETQ. With V trimmed by 2 bases and J by 4 bases, 15 bases remained unmatched. The CDR3 DNA follows: TGCGCCAGCAGCTTAATGGCTAGCGGTTGGGCGAGGTACGAGCAGTACTTC. Its protein product is CASSLMASGWARYEQYF. Using reference TRBV5-1 and TRBJ2-7 for the parts outside the CDR3, the full variable domain is KAGVTQTPRYLIKTRGQQVTLSCSPISGHRSVSWYQQTPGQGLQFLFEYFSETQRNKGNFPGRFSGRQFSNSRSEMNVSTLELGDSALYLCASSLMASGWARYEQYFGPGTRLTVT.